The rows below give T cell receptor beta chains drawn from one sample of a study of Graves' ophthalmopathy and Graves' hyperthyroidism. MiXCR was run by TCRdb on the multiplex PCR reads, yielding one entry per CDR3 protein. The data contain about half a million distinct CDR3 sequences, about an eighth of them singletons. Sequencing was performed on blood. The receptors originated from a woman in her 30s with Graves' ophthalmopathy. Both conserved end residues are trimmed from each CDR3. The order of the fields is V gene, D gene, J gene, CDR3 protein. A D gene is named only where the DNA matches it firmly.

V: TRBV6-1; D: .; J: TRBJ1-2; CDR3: AKSLDYGYT
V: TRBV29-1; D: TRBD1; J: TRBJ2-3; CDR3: SVGQGRADTQY
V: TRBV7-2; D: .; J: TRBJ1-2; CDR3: ASSPDISLPIGYT
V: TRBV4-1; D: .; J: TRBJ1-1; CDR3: ASSLPPEAF
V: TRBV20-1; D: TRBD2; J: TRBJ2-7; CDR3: SATGLASYEQY
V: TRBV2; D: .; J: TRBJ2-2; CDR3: ASTANTGELF
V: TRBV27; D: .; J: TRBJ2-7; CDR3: ASSQRVHYYEQY
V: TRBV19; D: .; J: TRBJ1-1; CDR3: ASSTPEGGEAF
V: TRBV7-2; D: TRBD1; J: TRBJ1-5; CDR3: ASSLSSTGYQPQH
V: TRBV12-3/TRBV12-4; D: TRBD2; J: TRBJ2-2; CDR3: ASSFPSGIDTGELF
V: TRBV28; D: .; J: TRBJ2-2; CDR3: ASSFGLYTGELF
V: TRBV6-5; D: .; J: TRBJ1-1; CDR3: ASSYTKGGTEAF
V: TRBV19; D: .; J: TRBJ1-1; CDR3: ASSVRGAEAF
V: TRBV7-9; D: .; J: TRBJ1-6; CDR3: ASSGRDSPLH
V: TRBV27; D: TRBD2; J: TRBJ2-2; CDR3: ASSFLLAGGYGNTGELF
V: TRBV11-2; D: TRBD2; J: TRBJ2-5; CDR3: ASSFSGTSFETQY
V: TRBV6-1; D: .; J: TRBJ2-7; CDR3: ASSETAYEQY
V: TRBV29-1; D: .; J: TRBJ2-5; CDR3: SVGEGLGPETQY
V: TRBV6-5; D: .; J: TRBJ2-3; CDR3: ASSYLAERS
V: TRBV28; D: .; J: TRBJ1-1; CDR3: AIRGGTMNTEAF
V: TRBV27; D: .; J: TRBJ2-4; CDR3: ASSALIEAKNIQY
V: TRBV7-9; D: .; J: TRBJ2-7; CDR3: ASSLAGDAYEQY
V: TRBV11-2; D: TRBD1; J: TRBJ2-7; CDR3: ASSLGPGTGQEQY
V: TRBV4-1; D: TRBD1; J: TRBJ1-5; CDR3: ASSRGTGMGQPQH
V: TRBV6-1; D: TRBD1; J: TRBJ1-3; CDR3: ASSKGQGKSGNTIY
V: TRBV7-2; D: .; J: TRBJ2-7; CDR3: ASSFIGSDYEQY